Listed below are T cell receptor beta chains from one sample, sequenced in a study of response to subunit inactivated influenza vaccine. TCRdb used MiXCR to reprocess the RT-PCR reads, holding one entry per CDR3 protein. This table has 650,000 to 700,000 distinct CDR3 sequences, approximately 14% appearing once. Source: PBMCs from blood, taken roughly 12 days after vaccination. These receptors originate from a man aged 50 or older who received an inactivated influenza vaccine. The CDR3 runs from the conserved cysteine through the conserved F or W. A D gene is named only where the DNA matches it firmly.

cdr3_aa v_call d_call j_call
CASSLVSSGSRTDTQYF TRBV7-2 TRBD2 TRBJ2-3
CASSTGQSSSGNTIYF TRBV5-1 NA TRBJ1-3
CASIIGQGAAYEQYF TRBV7-2 TRBD1 TRBJ2-7
CASSTGLAESNEQFF TRBV11-2 TRBD2 TRBJ2-1
CASSLDGTAFYEQYF TRBV7-2 NA TRBJ2-7
CASKGGERGAYEQYF TRBV6-1 NA TRBJ2-7
CASSPGLAVTDTQYF TRBV4-2 TRBD2 TRBJ2-3
CASRITGSGNTIYF TRBV6-1 NA TRBJ1-3
CASSYGTGGIRELFF TRBV6-5 TRBD1 TRBJ2-2
CASRRGLAGGTFYNEQFF TRBV5-5 TRBD2 TRBJ2-1
CASSLFRLAGGPNEQFF TRBV28 TRBD2 TRBJ2-1
CASIGQDRENYEQYF TRBV14 TRBD1 TRBJ2-7
CASLTVNEKLFF TRBV7-9 NA TRBJ1-4
CASSLYVQGGGGYTF TRBV28 NA TRBJ1-2
CSASPMKGQGVRYTF TRBV20-1 TRBD1 TRBJ1-2
CASSFGTYTSTDTQYF TRBV5-6 NA TRBJ2-3
CASSQGQGAWEQYF TRBV18 TRBD1 TRBJ2-7
CASSPSTGGGEPQHF TRBV7-2 TRBD1 TRBJ1-5
CSTGHYYEQYF TRBV20-1 NA TRBJ2-7
CAWKRGLADPDTQYF TRBV30 TRBD2 TRBJ2-3
CSGKLTGVHEQYF TRBV29-1 TRBD1 TRBJ2-7
CSARHSEQYF TRBV20-1 NA TRBJ2-7
CASSLVFGTSIQYF TRBV5-6 NA TRBJ2-4
CATSRLRWGNEQFF TRBV15 NA TRBJ2-1
CSARPPRETVAYEQYF TRBV20-1 NA TRBJ2-7
CAIRDFTGIGRRTGELFF TRBV10-3 NA TRBJ2-2
CASGIAGVAFF TRBV3-1 TRBD2 TRBJ2-1
CATSDFYSPNSYYGYTF TRBV24-1 NA TRBJ1-2
CSAPWTDSSYEQYF TRBV20-1 NA TRBJ2-7
CASSVRHTQYF TRBV7-9 NA TRBJ2-3
CASRRTMSSYEQYF TRBV19 NA TRBJ2-7
CSVEWLAGGNEQFF TRBV29-1 TRBD2 TRBJ2-1
CASSRSGPGYGYTF TRBV12-3/TRBV12-4 NA TRBJ1-2
CSAIYGNQPQHF TRBV20-1 NA TRBJ1-5
CASSQSFGRNSYEQYF TRBV16 NA TRBJ2-7
CASSQGFGQYF TRBV6-5 NA TRBJ2-7
CSVAVTGSNQPQHF TRBV29-1 NA TRBJ1-5
CASSLDFGANEQFF TRBV11-2 NA TRBJ2-1
CASSHRTGVNYGYTF TRBV3-1 TRBD1 TRBJ1-2
CASSQGAGGFSYNEQFF TRBV4-3 TRBD2 TRBJ2-1
CASSYRGSEQYF TRBV12-3/TRBV12-4 TRBD1 TRBJ2-7
CASSPKEGSHEQYF TRBV4-1 NA TRBJ2-7
CASSPDRSGNTIYF TRBV13 NA TRBJ1-3
CASSLETGTHGYTF TRBV11-2 TRBD1 TRBJ1-2
CASSLGQGFSPLHF TRBV5-1 TRBD1 TRBJ1-6